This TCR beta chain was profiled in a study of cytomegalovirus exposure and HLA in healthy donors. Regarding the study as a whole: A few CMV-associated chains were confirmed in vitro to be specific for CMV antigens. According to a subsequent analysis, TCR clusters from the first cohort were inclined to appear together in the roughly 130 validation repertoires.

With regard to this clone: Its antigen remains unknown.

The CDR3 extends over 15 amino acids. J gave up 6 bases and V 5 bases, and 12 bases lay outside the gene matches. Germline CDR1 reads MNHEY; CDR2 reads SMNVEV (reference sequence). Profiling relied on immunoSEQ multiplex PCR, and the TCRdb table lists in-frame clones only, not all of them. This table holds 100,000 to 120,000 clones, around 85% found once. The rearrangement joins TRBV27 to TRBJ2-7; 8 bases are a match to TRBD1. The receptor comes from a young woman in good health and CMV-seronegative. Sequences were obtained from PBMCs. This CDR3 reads CASSPGQGIPREQYF. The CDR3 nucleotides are TGTGCCAGCAGTCCCGGACAGGGTATCCCCCGCGAGCAGTACTTC.